This T cell receptor beta chain came from a study of blood T cell repertoires in COVID-19. Study summary: The analysed material was cDNA or gDNA that came from T cells, B-cell-depleted T cells, or PBMCs.

Seattle-derived patients entered the study during active infection and were followed longitudinally. Here immunoSEQ multiplex PCR was the method, and the copy in TCRdb shows in-frame clones only, minus some. The sample shows roughly 380,000 clones, about 89% of them seen only once. V was cut by 5 bases and J by 3 bases, with 16 bases left in between. Looked up from germline, CDR1 is SEHNR and CDR2 is FQNEAQ (reference sequence). The CDR3 totals 16 residues. This sequence was found in a woman in her thirties or forties with COVID-19, enrolled during active disease. What was sequenced was peripheral blood. This chain links TRBV7-9 with TRBJ1-4, with D possibly TRBD1 on 6 matching bases. The CDR3 nucleotides read TGTGCCAGCAGCCAGTCAAGACAGGCTTCTAATGAAAAACTGTTTTTT. Encoded protein: CASSQSRQASNEKLFF.